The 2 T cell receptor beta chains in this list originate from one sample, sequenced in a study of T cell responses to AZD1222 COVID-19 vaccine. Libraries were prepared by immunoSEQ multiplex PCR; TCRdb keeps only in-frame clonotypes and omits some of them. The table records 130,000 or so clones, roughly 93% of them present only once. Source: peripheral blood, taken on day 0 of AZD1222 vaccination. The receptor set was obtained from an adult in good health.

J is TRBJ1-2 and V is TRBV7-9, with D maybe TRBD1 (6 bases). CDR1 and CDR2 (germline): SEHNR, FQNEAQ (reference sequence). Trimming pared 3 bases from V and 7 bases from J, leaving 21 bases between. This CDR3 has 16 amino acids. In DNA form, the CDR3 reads TGTGCCAGCAGCTTCCCCAAGGACAGATACGCGGGTGGCTACACCTTC. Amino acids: CASSFPKDRYAGGYTF.

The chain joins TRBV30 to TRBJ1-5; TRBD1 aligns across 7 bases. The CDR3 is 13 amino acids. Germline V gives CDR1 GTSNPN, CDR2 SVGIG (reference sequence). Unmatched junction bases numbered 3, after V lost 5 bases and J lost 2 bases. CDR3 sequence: CAWETGGNQPQHF. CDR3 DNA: TGTGCCTGGGAAACAGGGGGCAATCAGCCCCAGCATTTT.